One sample yielded the 22 T cell receptor beta chains listed below, sequenced in a study of blood T cell repertoires in COVID-19. This table comes from immunoSEQ multiplex PCR, and its TCRdb copy is limited to in-frame clones, with some not included. Here the sample spans about 270,000 clones, about nine tenths being singletons. The specimen sequenced was PBMCs or T cells enriched from blood (not recorded which). The receptors here all came from a man aged 18 to 29 who had recovered from COVID-19.

The chain employs TRBV5-4 and TRBJ2-1, with 10 bases lining up with TRBD2. The CDR3 runs to 15 residues. J gave up 7 bases and V 4 bases, and 8 bases lay outside the gene matches. Germline values: CDR1 SGHNT, CDR2 YYREEE (reference sequence). The DNA for the CDR3 is TGTGCCAGCAGCAGAGGGACTAGCGCCAATAATGAGCAGTTCTTC. As protein: CASSRGTSANNEQFF.

The chain uses TRBV5-1 and TRBJ2-1, with 11 bases that match TRBD2. Germline assignment: CDR1 SGHRS and CDR2 YFSETQ. CDR3 length: 18 amino acids. V was clipped by 3 bases and J by 0 bases; unmatched bases: 8. This chain's CDR3 is CASSSLAGGLSSYNEQFF. Here the CDR3 DNA reads TGCGCCAGCAGCTCTCTAGCGGGGGGCCTTAGCTCCTACAATGAGCAGTTCTTC.

The chain uses TRBV5-1 and TRBJ2-2; 12 nucleotides match TRBD1. CDR1 and CDR2 (germline): SGHRS, YFSETQ. The ends lost 3 bases at V and 8 bases at J; junction bases unmatched: 17. The CDR3 is 19 residues long. This CDR3 reads CASSSKISGTGGQEGELFF. The CDR3 coding sequence is TGCGCCAGCAGCTCCAAAATTTCCGGGACAGGGGGCCAAGAAGGGGAGCTGTTTTTT.

The chain links TRBV5-6 to TRBJ1-5; maybe TRBD1 (5 bases). The V end was cut by 0 bases, the J end by 4 bases, with 8 bases between. CDR3 length: 14 residues. Germline loops: CDR1 SGHDT, CDR2 YYEEEE. The CDR3 DNA follows: TGTGCCAGCAGCTTGGTGGAGGGGAATCAGCCCCAGCATTTT. Translating gives CASSLVEGNQPQHF.

The chain carries TRBV12-3 or TRBV12-4 and TRBJ1-4; D is undetermined. The V and J ends lost 1 base and 8 bases respectively, with 5 bases between them. The CDR3 has 12 amino acids. As DNA, the CDR3 is TGTGCCAGCAGTTTAGAAGCCGAAAAACTGTTTTTT. Protein product: CASSLEAEKLFF.

This chain joins TRBV27 and TRBJ1-5; 8 nucleotides line up with TRBD1. The CDR3 consists of 15 residues. Germline loops: CDR1 MNHEY, CDR2 SMNVEV (reference sequence). The ends lost 5 bases at V and 7 bases at J; junction bases unmatched: 10. CDR3 loop: CASSPITGGGQPQHF. In DNA form, the CDR3 reads TGTGCCAGCAGTCCGATAACAGGGGGAGGCCAGCCCCAGCATTTT.

The chain uses TRBV5-5 and TRBJ2-5; 7 bases align to TRBD1. Germline V CDR1 and CDR2: SGHKS, YYEKEE (reference sequence). CDR3 size: 14 residues. With 4 bases clipped from V and 2 bases from J, the junction kept 5 bases outside the gene matches. The CDR3 DNA reads as TGTGCCAGCAGCCCGGGACAGACACAAGAGACCCAGTACTTC. Protein: CASSPGQTQETQYF.

The chain couples TRBV12-3 or TRBV12-4 to TRBJ1-1; D is uncertain. The CDR3 runs 10 residues. V was clipped by 6 bases and J by 8 bases, with 7 bases between them. The CDR3 bases are TGTGCCAGCAGACGCCGGGAAGCTTTCTTT. Its translation is CASRRREAFF.

The CDR3 reads CASSEVSLRPQHF. Written as DNA, the CDR3 is TGTGCCAGCAGTGAAGTCTCACTTCGGCCCCAGCATTTT. The chain joins TRBV6-1 to TRBJ1-5; no definite D call. Trimming took off 1 base at V and 9 bases at J, with 10 bases between the two ends. The CDR3 totals 13 residues. CDR1 and CDR2 from the germline V gene are MNHNS and SASEGT.

J is TRBJ1-1 and V is TRBV3-1 (or the pseudogene TRBV3-2); 7 bases fit TRBD1. Unmatched junction bases numbered 13, after V lost 2 bases and J lost 10 bases. This CDR3 spans 15 amino acids. Germline V gives CDR1 LGHDT, CDR2 YNNKEL (reference sequence). CDR3 in amino acids: CASSQIRTGEVRAFF. CDR3 DNA sequence: TGTGCCAGCAGCCAAATTAGGACAGGTGAGGTCCGAGCTTTCTTT.

The sample holds one count of this clone. The chain combines TRBV12-5 with TRBJ2-7; 8 bases align to TRBD2. This CDR3 is built from 13 residues. CDR1 and CDR2 from the germline V gene are LGHNT and FRNRAP. The trim removed 7 bases at V and 6 bases at J, leaving 8 bases unmatched. In nucleotides, the CDR3 is TGTGCTAGTGACAAGGGACTAGGGGGCGAGCAGTACTTC. Protein product: CASDKGLGGEQYF.

The V and J genes are TRBV7-9 and TRBJ2-1; 7 bases agree with TRBD2. V lost 5 bases to trimming and J lost 8 bases; unmatched junction nucleotides: 9. The CDR3 contains 14 residues. In germline, CDR1 is SEHNR, CDR2 FQNEAQ (reference sequence). In DNA form, the CDR3 reads TGTGCCAGCAGCCCCGGGCTAGCGGTCGATGAGCAGTTCTTC. It encodes CASSPGLAVDEQFF.

This clone was recorded only once. The V gene is TRBV3-1 (or the pseudogene TRBV3-2), the J gene TRBJ2-1; D is possibly TRBD1 (5 bases). This CDR3 contains 15 residues. V lost 0 bases to trimming and J lost 2 bases, with 8 bases between them. Germline V gene sequence: CDR1 LGHDT, CDR2 YNNKEL (reference sequence). CDR3 loop: CASSQEGVAYNEQFF. The DNA of the CDR3 is TGTGCCAGCAGCCAAGAAGGGGTCGCCTACAATGAGCAGTTCTTC.

The table lists this clone with a few counts. The J gene is TRBJ1-1, the V gene TRBV5-4; 8 nucleotides align to TRBD1. Trimming took 4 bases from V and 1 from J; bases not matched to a gene: 6. The CDR3 loop spans 15 amino acids. Germline V gene data show CDR1 as SGHNT and CDR2 as YYREEE (reference sequence). The CDR3: CASSQRGQGNTEAFF. The DNA of the CDR3 is TGTGCCAGCAGCCAGCGAGGACAGGGGAACACTGAAGCTTTCTTT.

The gene calls are TRBV4-1 and TRBJ2-1, with unresolved D. Looked up from germline, CDR1 is MGHRA and CDR2 is YSYEKL. V was shortened by 2 bases and J by 7 bases, with 9 bases between the two germline ends. The CDR3 is made up of 13 amino acids. The chain's CDR3 is CASSQPARNEQFF. In DNA form, the CDR3 reads TGCGCCAGCAGCCAACCAGCTAGGAATGAGCAGTTCTTC.

The genes are TRBV19 and TRBJ2-7; perhaps TRBD1 as D (5 bases). The CDR3 has 15 residues. CDR1 LNHDA and CDR2 SQIVND come from the germline V gene (reference sequence). The V gene lost 3 bases and the J gene lost 9 bases, with 21 bases spanning the gap. In DNA form, the CDR3 reads TGTGCCAGTAGTATTTCTGGAGTGGGGCTGTTAGGGCAGTACTTC. Protein: CASSISGVGLLGQYF. Drawing the rest from reference TRBV19 and TRBJ2-7, the complete variable domain is DGGITQSPKYLFRKEGQNVTLSCEQNLNHDAMYWYRQDPGQGLRLIYYSQIVNDFQKGDIAEGYSVSREKKESFPLTVTSAQKNPTAFYLCASSISGVGLLGQYFGPGTRLTVT.

The chain joins TRBV21-1 to TRBJ1-6. TRBV21-1 is labeled a pseudogene. The CDR3 is 14 amino acids. CDR3 bases: TGTGCCAGCAGCCAGCGGGGGGGTAATTCACCCCTCCACTTT. Protein sequence: CASSQRGGNSPLHF.

This clone was detected a few times. The rearrangement links TRBV28 to TRBJ1-5; 7 bases are a match to TRBD1. The CDR3 spans 16 residues. Trimming at V came to 6 bases and at J to 6 bases, leaving 14 bases not matched to a gene. Germline-derived CDR1 and CDR2 are MDHEN and SYDVKM. This CDR3 is CASSSPGEGAGQPQHF. Written as DNA, the CDR3 is TGTGCCAGCAGCTCCCCTGGAGAGGGGGCAGGTCAGCCCCAGCATTTT.

The rearrangement links TRBV6-4 to TRBJ2-3; 10 bases are shared with TRBD2. The CDR3 consists of 14 residues. The germline V gene encodes CDR1 MRHNA and CDR2 SNTAGT. Unmatched junction bases numbered 2, after V lost 4 bases and J lost 4 bases. CDR3 sequence: CASSALAGADTQYF. CDR3 sequence (DNA): TGTGCCAGCAGTGCCCTAGCGGGGGCAGATACGCAGTATTTT.

The chain combines TRBV12-3 or TRBV12-4 with TRBJ2-7; TRBD1 might be the D (5 bases). There are 13 residues in the CDR3. Between the trimmed V and J ends, which lost 3 bases and 6 bases, there was a span of 12 bases. CDR3 nucleotide sequence: TGTGCCAGCAGTTTGAGGATTGGGGCCGAGCAGTACTTC. Translation gives CASSLRIGAEQYF.

The chain has TRBV4-1 and TRBJ2-1; 14 bases map to TRBD2. Germline V gene sequence: CDR1 MGHRA, CDR2 YSYEKL. The CDR3 runs to 17 residues. V was pared by 3 bases and J by 8 bases, with 9 bases of the junction left unmatched. Here the CDR3 DNA reads TGCGCCAGCAGCCATCTCGGACTAGCGGGGGGTGGTGATGAGCAGTTCTTC. This encodes CASSHLGLAGGGDEQFF.

The chain has TRBV4-2 and TRBJ1-2, with a possible D match to TRBD1 (6 bases). Trimming took 4 bases from V and 4 from J, leaving 13 bases between them. The CDR3 loop spans 14 amino acids. CDR1 is LGHNA and CDR2 is YNFKEQ in the germline V gene. The DNA of the CDR3 is TGTGCCAGCAGCCCGGACAGCCTAGTCTATGGCTACACCTTC. It is translated as CASSPDSLVYGYTF.